This TCR beta chain comes out of a study of T-cell reconstitution after alpha-beta-depleted transplantation in children. Study-level points and caveats: A year post-transplant, T-cell counts and diversity derived mostly from newly produced T cells.

This clonotype was observed many times. Its antigen remains unknown. Compared with germline, one end of the junction differs, possibly owing to a read error. The CDR3 length is 15 residues. Germline V gives CDR1 SSHAT, CDR2 FNYEAQ (reference sequence). Unique molecular identifiers featured in how the TCRbeta library was prepared. TCRdb processed the PCR reads anew with MiXCR; each CDR3 protein has one entry. The repertoire holds about 150,000 distinct CDR3 sequences, with 11% as singletons. The rearrangement uses TRBV7-7 and TRBJ2-1, with unresolved D. The receptor's source is a boy aged 2 to 10 with acute myeloid leukemia, due to receive a stem cell transplant. Sequencing was performed on PBMCs, taken before TCRalphabeta/CD19-depleted stem cell transplant. Written as DNA, the CDR3 is TGTGCTAGCAGCCCTGGCAGGAGCTCCTACAATGAGCAGTTCTTC. This translates into CASSPGRSSYNEQFF. The entire variable domain, with the rest obtained from reference TRBV7-7 and TRBJ2-1, is as follows: GAGVSQSPRYKVTKRGQDVTLRCDPISSHATLYWYQQALGQGPEFLTYFNYEAQPDKSGLPSDRFSAERPEGSISTLTIQRTEQRDSAMYRCASSPGRSSYNEQFFGPGTRLTVL.